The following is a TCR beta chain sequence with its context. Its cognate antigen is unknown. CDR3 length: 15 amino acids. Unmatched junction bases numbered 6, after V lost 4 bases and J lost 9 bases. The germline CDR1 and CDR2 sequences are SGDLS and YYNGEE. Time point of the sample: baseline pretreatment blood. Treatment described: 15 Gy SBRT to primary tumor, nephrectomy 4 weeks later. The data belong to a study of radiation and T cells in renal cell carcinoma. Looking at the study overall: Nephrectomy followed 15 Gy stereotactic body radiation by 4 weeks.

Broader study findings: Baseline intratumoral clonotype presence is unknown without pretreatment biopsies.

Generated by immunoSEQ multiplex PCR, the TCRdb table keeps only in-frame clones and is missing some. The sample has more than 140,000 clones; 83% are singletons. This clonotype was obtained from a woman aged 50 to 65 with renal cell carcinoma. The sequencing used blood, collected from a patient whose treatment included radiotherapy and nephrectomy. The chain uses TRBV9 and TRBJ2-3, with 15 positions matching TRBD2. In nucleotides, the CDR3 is TGTGCCAGCAGCCCTAACGGACTAGCGGGAGGGACGCAGTATTTT. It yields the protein CASSPNGLAGGTQYF.